This T cell receptor beta chain was sequenced in a study of human T cells and chemical hapten exposure. Across the study: A patient group, mainly female, showed alopecia areata, totalis or universalis.

Study conclusions and caveats: A positive correlation with patch test score was shown by PT1 expanded TCR counts. There were significantly more large CDR3 similarity clusters among expanded TCRs than among controls.

A word on this clonotype: Its antigen is currently unknown.

Individual cDNA molecules in this library carried unique molecular identifiers. TCRdb independently ran MiXCR on the RACE reads; one entry per CDR3 protein. Of about 340,000 distinct CDR3 sequences in the sample, approximately 6.9% were seen once. Time point meaning: patch test 1, 2 weeks after DPC sensitization. The treatment was: therapeutic diphenylcyclopropenone sensitization with weekly scalp DPC. Sequenced here: whole blood, sampled in connection with sensitization to the hapten diphenylcyclopropenone (DPC). The source is a woman in her late teens or twenties with alopecia areata. Some clones in this sample may be carry-over from other donors' samples.

CDR3 bases: TGCGCCAGCAGCTTGGACACGCCTAGGGAAAAACTGTTTTTT. Protein sequence: CASSLDTPREKLFF. The genes are TRBV5-1 and TRBJ1-4; D unresolved. V lost 0 bases and J 8 bases, leaving 11 bases between the germline ends. The CDR3 covers 14 residues. Per germline, CDR1 SGHRS and CDR2 YFSETQ.